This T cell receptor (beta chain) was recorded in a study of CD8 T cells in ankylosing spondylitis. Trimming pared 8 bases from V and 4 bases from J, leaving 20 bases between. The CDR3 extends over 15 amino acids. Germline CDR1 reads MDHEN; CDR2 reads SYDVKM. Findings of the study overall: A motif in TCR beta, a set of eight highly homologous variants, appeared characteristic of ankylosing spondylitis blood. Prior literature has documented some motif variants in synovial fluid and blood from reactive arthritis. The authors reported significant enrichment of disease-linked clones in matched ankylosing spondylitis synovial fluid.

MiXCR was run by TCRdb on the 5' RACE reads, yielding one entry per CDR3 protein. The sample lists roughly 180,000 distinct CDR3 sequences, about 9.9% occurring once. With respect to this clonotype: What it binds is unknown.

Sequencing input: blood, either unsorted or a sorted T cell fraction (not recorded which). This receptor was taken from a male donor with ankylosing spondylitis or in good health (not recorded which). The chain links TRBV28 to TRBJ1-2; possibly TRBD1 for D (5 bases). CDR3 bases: TGTGCCAGCCAGCCGACTCCGGGTGGGGGCTATGGCTACACCTTC. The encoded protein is CASQPTPGGGYGYTF.